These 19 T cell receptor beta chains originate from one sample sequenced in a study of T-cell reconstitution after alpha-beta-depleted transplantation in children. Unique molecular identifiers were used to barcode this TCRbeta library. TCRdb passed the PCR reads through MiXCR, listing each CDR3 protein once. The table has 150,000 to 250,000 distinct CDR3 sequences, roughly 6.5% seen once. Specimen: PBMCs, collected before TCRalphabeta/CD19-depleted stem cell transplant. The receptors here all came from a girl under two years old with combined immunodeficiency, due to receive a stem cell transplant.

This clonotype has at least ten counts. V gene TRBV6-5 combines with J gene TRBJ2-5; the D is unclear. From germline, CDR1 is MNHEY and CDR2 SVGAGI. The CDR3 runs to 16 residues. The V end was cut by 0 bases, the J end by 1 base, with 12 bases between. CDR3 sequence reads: CASSYSSLSVQETQYF. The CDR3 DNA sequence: TGTGCCAGCAGTTACTCGTCTCTAAGTGTCCAAGAGACCCAGTACTTC.

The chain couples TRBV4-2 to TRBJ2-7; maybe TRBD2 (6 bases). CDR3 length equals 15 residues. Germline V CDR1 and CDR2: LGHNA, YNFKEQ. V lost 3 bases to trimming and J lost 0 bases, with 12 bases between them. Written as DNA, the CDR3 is TGTGCCAGCAGCCAGTGGCAGGGAGGCTCCTACGAGCAGTACTTC. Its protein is CASSQWQGGSYEQYF.

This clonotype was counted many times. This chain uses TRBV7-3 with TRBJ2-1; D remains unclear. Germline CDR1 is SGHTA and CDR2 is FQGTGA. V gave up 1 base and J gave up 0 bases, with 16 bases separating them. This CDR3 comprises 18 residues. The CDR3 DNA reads TGTGCCAGCAGCTTAATAGGGTCAGGAGCGAGCTCCTACAATGAGCAGTTCTTC. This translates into CASSLIGSGASSYNEQFF.

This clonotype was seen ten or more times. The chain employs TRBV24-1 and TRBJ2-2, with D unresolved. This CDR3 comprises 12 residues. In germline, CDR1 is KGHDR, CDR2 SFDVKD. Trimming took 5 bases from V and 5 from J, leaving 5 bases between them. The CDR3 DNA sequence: TGTGCCACCAGTGCCAGTACCGGGGAGCTGTTTTTT. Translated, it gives CATSASTGELFF.

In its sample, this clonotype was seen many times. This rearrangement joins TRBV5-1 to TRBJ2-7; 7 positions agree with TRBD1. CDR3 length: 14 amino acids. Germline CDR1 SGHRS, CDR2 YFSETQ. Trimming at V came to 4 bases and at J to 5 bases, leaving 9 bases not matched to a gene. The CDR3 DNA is TGCGCCAGCAGCCCCTTACAGGGGCCCCACGAGCAGTACTTC. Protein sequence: CASSPLQGPHEQYF.

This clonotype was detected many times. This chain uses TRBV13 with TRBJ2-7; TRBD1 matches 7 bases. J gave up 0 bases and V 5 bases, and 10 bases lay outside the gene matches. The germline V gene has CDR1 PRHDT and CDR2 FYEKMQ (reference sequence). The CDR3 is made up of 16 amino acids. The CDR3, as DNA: TGTGCCAGCAGCCCCCGGGTTAGGGGGCCCTCCTACGAGCAGTACTTC. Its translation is CASSPRVRGPSYEQYF.

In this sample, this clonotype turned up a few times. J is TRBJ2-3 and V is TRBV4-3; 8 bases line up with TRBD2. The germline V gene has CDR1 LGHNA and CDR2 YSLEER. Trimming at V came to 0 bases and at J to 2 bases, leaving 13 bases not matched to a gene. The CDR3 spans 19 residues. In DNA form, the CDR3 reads TGCGCCAGCAGCCAAGATCACACTCTGGGGCGGGAGGACACAGATACGCAGTATTTT. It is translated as CASSQDHTLGREDTDTQYF.

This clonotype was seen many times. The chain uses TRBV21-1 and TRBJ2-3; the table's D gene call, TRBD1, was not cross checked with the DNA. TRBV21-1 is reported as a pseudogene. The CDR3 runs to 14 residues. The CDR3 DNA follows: TGTGCCAGCTCCGGGACAGGGGGTTCAGATACGCAGTATTTT. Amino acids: CASSGTGGSDTQYF.

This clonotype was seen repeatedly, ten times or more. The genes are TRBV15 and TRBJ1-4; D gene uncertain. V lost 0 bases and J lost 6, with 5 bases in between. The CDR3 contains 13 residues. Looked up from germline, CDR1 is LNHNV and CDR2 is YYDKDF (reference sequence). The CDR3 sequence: CATSRDQYEKLFF. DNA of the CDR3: TGTGCCACCAGCAGAGATCAGTATGAAAAACTGTTTTTT. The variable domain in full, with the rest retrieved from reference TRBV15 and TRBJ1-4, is DAMVIQNPRYQVTQFGKPVTLSCSQTLNHNVMYWYQQKSSQAPKLLFHYYDKDFNNEADTPDNFQSRRPNTSFCFLDIRSPGLGDTAMYLCATSRDQYEKLFFGSGTQLSVL.

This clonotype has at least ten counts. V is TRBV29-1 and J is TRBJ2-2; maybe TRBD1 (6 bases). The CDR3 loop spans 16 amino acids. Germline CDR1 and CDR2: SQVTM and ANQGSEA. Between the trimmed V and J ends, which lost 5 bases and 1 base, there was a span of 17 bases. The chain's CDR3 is CSVPSPTGMNTGELFF. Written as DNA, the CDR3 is TGCAGCGTTCCCTCGCCTACAGGGATGAACACCGGGGAGCTGTTTTTT.

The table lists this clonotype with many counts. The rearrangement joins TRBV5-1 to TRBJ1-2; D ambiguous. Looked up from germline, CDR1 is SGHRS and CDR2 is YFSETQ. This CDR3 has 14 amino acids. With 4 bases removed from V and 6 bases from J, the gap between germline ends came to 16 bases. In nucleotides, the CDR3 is TGCGCCAGCAGCCCGTCGGGAGCTACCGATGGCTACACCTTC. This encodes CASSPSGATDGYTF.

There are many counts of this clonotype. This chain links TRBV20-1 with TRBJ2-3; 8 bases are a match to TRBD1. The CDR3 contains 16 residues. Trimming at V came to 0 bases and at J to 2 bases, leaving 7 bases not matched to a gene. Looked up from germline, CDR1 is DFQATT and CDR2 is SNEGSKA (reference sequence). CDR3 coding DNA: TGCAGTGCTAGAGACCAACAGGGGGTCATCACAGATACGCAGTATTTT. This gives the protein CSARDQQGVITDTQYF.

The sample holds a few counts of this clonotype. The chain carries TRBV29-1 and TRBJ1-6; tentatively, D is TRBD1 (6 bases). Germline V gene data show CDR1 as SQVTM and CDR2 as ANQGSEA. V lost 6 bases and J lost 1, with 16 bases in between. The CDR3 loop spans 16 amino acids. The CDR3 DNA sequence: TGCAGCGTCGAATTACAGGGATCTTCCTATAATTCACCCCTCCACTTT. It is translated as CSVELQGSSYNSPLHF. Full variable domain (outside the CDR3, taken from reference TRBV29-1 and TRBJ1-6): SAVISQKPSRDICQRGTSLTIQCQVDSQVTMMFWYRQQPGQSLTLIATANQGSEATYESGFVIDKFPISRPNLTFSTLTVSNMSPEDSSIYLCSVELQGSSYNSPLHFGNGTRLTVT.

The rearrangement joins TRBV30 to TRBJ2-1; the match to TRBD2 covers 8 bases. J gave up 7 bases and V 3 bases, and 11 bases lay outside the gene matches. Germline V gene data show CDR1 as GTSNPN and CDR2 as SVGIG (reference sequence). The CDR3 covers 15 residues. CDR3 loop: CAWRGTRFSRNEQFF. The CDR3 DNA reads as TGTGCCTGGAGGGGGACTAGATTCTCTCGAAATGAGCAGTTCTTC.

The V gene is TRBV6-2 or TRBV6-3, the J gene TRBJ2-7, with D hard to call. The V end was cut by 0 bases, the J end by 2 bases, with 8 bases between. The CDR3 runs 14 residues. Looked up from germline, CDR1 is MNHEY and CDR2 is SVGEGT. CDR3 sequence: CASSYSGIPYEQYF. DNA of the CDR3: TGTGCCAGCAGTTACTCTGGGATCCCCTACGAGCAGTACTTC.

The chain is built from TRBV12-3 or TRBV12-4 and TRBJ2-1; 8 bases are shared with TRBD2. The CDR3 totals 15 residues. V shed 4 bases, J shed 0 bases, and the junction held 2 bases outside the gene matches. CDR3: CASSYSGNSYNEQFF. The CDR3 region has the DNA TGTGCCAGCAGTTATAGCGGGAACTCCTACAATGAGCAGTTCTTC.

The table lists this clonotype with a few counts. CDR3 sequence (DNA): TGTGCCAGCAGCCCCTTTTCGGGTGCACCCCCTTCACCCCTCCACTTT. It translates to CASSPFSGAPPSPLHF. The genes are TRBV7-6 and TRBJ1-6; D ambiguous. Germline V gene lookup returns CDR1 SGHVS and CDR2 FNYEAQ. The CDR3 covers 16 residues. V lost 5 bases, J lost 9 bases, and 20 bases lay in between.

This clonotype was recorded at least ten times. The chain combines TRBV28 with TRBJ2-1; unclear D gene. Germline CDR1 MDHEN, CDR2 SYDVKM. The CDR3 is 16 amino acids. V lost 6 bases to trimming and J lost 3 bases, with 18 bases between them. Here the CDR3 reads CASSLGWVSLYNEQFF. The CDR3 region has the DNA TGTGCCAGCAGCCTAGGGTGGGTTAGCCTCTACAATGAGCAGTTCTTC. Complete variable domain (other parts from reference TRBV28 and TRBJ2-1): DVKVTQSSRYLVKRTGEKVFLECVQDMDHENMFWYRQDPGLGLRLIYFSYDVKMKEKGDIPEGYSVSREKKERFSLILESASTNQTSMYLCASSLGWVSLYNEQFFGPGTRLTVL.

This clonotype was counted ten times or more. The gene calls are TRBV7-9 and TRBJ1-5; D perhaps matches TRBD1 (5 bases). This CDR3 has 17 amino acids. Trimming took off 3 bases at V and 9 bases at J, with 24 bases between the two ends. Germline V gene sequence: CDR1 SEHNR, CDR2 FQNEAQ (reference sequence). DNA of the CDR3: TGTGCCAGCAGCTTTGGGGCCCCCGGGACGGCCATCTGGCCCCAGCATTTT. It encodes CASSFGAPGTAIWPQHF.